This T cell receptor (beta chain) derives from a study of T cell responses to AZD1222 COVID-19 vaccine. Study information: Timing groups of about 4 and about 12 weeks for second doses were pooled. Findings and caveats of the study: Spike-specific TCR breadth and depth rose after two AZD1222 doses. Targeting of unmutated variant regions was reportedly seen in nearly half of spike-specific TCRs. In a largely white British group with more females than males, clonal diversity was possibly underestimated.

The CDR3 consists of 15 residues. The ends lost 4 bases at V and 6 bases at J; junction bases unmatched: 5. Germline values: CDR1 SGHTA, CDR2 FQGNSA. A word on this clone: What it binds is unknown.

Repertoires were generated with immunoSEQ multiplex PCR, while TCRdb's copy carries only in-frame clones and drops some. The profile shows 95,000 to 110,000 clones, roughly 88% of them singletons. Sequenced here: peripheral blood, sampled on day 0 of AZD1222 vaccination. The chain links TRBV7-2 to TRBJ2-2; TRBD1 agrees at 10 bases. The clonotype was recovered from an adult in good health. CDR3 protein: CASSSDRGRAGELFF. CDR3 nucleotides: TGTGCCAGCAGCTCTGACAGGGGGCGCGCCGGGGAGCTGTTTTTT.